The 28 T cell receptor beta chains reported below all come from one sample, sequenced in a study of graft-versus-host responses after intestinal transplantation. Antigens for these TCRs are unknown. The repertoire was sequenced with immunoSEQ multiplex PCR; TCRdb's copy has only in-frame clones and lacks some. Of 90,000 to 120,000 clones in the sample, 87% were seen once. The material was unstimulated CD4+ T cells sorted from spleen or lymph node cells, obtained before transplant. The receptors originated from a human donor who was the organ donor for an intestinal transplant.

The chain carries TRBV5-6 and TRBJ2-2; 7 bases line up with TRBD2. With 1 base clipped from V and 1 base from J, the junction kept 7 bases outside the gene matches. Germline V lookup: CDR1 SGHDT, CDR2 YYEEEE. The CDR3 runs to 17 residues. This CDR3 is CASSLSTSLRNTGELFF. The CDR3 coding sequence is TGTGCCAGCAGCTTGTCGACTAGCCTTAGGAACACCGGGGAGCTGTTTTTT.

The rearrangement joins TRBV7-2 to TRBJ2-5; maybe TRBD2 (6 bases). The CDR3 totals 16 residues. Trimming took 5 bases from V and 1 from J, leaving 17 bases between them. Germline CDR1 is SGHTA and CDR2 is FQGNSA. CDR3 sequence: CASSPTHLRGQETQYF. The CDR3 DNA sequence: TGTGCCAGCAGCCCAACGCATTTGCGGGGCCAAGAGACCCAGTACTTC.

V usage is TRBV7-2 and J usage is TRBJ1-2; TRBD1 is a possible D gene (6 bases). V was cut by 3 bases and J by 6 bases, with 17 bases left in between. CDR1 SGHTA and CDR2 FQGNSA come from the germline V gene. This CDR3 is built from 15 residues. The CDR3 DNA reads TGTGCCAGCAGCTTCCGCGGGGGCGTCGGCCATGGCTACACCTTC. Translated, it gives CASSFRGGVGHGYTF.

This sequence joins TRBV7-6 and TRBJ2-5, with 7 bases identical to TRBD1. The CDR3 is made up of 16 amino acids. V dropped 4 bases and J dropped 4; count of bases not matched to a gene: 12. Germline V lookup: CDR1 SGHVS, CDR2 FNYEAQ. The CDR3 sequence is CASSSQQGRGRETQYF. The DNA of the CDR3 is TGTGCCAGCAGCTCCCAGCAGGGCAGGGGGAGAGAGACCCAGTACTTC.

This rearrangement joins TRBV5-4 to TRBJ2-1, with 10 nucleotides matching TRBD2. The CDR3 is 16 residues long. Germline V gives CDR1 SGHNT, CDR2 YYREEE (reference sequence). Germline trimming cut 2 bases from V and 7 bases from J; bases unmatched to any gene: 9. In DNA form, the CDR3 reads TGTGCCAGCAGCTTCTCAGCGACTAGCGGGTCTAATGAGCAGTTCTTC. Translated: CASSFSATSGSNEQFF.

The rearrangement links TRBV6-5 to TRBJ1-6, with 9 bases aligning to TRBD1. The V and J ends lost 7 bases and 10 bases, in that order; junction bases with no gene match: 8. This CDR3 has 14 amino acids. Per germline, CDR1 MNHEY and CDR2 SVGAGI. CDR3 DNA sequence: TGTGCCAGCAAACCGGGACAGGGTCAATCACCCCTCCACTTT. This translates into CASKPGQGQSPLHF.

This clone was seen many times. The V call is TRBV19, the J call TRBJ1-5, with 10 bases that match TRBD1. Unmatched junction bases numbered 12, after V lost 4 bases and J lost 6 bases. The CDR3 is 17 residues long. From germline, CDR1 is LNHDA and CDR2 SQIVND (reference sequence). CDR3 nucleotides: TGTGCCAGTAGTACCACCGGGACAGGGGCCCCAGGTCAGCCCCAGCATTTT. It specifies CASSTTGTGAPGQPQHF. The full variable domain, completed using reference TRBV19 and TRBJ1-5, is DGGITQSPKYLFRKEGQNVTLSCEQNLNHDAMYWYRQDPGQGLRLIYYSQIVNDFQKGDIAEGYSVSREKKESFPLTVTSAQKNPTAFYLCASSTTGTGAPGQPQHFGDGTRLSIL.

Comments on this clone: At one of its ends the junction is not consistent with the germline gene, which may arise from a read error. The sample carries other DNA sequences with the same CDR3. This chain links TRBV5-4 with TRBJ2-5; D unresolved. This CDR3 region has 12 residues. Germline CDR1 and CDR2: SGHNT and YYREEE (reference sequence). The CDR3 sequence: CASSLSGETQYF. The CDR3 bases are TGCGCCAGCAGCTTGTCTGGAGAGACCCAGTACTTC.

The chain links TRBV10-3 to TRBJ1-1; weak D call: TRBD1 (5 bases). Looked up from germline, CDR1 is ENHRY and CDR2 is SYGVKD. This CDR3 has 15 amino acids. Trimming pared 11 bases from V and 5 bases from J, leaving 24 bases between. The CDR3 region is CAVTGTLEGGTEAFF. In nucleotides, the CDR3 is TGTGCCGTGACCGGGACCTTAGAGGGAGGGACTGAAGCTTTCTTT.

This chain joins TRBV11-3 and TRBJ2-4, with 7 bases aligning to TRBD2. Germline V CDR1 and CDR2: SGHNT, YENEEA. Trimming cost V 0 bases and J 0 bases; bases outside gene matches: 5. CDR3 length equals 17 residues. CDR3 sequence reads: CASSLDFGEGAKNIQYF. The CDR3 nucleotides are TGTGCCAGCAGCTTAGATTTCGGGGAGGGAGCCAAAAACATTCAGTACTTC.

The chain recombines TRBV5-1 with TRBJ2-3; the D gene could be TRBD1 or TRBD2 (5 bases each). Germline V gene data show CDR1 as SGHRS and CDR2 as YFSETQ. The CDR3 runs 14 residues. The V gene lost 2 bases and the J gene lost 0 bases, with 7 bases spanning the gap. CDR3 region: CASSFRDSTDTQYF. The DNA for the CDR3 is TGCGCCAGCAGCTTCCGGGACAGCACAGATACGCAGTATTTT.

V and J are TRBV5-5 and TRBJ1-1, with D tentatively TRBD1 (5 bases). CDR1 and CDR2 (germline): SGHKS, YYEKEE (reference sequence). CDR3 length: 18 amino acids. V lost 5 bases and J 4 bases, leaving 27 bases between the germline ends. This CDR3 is CASSPAAYLRRGGTEAFF. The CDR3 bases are TGTGCCAGCAGTCCCGCAGCATACCTACGCCGGGGGGGCACTGAAGCTTTCTTT.

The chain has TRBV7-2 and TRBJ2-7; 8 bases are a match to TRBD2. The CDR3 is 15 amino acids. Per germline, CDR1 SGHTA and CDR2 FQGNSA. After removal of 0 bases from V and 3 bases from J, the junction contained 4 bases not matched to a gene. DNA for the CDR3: TGTGCCAGCAGCTTAGCTAGCGGGGTGTTCTACGAGCAGTACTTC. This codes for CASSLASGVFYEQYF.

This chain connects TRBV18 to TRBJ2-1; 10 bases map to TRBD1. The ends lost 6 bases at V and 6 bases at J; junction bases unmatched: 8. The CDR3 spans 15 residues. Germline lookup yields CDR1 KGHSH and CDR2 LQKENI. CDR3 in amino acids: CASSPDRGRSNEQFF. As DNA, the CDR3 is TGTGCCAGCTCCCCCGACAGGGGGCGGTCCAATGAGCAGTTCTTC.

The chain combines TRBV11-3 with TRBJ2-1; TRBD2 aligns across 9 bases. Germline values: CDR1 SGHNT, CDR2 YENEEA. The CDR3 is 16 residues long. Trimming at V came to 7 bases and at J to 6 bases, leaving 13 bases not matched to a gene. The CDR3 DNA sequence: TGTGCCAGCACCCAGGAGGTTGTTAGCGGGAGCAATGAGCAGTTCTTC. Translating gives CASTQEVVSGSNEQFF.

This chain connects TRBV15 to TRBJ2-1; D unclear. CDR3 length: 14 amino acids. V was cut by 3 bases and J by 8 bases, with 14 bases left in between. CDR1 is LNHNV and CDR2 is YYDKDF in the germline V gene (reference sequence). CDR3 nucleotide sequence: TGTGCCACCAGCAGGGGTTATCTAGTTTATGAGCAGTTCTTC. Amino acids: CATSRGYLVYEQFF.

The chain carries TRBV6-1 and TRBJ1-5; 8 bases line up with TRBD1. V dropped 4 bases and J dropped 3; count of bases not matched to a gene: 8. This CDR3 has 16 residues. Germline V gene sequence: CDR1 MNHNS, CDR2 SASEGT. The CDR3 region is CASSVVDRGTNQPQHF. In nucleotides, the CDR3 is TGTGCCAGCAGTGTCGTCGACAGGGGAACCAATCAGCCCCAGCATTTT.

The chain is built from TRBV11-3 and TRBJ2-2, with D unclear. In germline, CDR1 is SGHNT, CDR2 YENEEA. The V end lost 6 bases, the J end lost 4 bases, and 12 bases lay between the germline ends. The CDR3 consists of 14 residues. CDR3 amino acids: CASRLASGTGELFF. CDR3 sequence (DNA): TGTGCCAGCAGGCTTGCTTCAGGCACCGGGGAGCTGTTTTTT.

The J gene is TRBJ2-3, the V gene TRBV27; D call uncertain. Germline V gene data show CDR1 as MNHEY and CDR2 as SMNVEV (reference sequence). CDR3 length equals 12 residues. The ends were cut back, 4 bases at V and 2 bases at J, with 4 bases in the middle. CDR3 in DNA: TGTGCCAGCAGTTCCTACACAGATACGCAGTATTTT. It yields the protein CASSSYTDTQYF.

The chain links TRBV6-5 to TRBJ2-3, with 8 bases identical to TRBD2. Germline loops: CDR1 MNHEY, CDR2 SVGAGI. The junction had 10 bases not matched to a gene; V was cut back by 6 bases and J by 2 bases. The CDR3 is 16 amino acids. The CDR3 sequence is CASSYIAGRYTDTQYF. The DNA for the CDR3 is TGTGCCAGCAGCTACATAGCGGGGAGGTACACAGATACGCAGTATTTT.

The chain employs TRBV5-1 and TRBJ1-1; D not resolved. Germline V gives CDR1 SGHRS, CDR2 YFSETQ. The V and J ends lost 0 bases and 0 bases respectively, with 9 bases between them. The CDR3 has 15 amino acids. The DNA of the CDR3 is TGCGCCAGCAGCTTGGTGGTTTCCATGAACACTGAAGCTTTCTTT. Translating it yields CASSLVVSMNTEAFF.

The DNA for the CDR3 is TGTGCCAGCAGCGTAGACGAGCGCGGGGAGCTGTTTTTT. This codes for CASSVDERGELFF. The chain employs TRBV9 and TRBJ2-2; D is unresolved. The length of the CDR3 is 13 residues. Germline CDR1 is SGDLS and CDR2 is YYNGEE. V was clipped by 0 bases and J by 7 bases, with 7 bases between them.

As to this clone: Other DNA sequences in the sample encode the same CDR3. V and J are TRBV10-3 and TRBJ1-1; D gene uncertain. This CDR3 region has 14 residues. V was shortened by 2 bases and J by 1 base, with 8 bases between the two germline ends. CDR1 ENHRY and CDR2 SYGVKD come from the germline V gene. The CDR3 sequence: CAISEDGSNTEAFF. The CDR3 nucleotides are TGTGCCATCAGTGAGGACGGCTCGAACACTGAAGCTTTCTTT.

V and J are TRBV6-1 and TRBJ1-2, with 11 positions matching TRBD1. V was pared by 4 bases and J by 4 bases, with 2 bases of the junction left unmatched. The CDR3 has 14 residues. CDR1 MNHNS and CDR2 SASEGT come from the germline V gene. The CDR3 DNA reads TGTGCCAGCAGTGCTGGGACAGGGGGCTATGGCTACACCTTC. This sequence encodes CASSAGTGGYGYTF.

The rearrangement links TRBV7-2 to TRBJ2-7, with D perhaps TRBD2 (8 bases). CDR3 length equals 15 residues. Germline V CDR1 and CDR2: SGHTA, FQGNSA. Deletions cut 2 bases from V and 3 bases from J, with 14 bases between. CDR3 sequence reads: CASSLSGGGGYEQYF. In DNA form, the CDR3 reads TGTGCCAGCAGCTTATCGGGAGGGGGCGGCTACGAGCAGTACTTC.

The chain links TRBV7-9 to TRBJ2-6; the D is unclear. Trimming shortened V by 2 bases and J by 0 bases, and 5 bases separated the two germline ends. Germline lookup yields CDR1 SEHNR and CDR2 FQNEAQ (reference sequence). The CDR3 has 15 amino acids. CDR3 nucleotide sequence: TGTGCCAGCAGCTTACGGGTCTCTGGGGCCAACGTCCTGACTTTC. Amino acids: CASSLRVSGANVLTF.

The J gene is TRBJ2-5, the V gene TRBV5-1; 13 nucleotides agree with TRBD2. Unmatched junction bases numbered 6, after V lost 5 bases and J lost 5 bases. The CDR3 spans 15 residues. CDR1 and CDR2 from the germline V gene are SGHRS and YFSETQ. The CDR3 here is CASRAGTSGMETQYF. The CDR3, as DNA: TGCGCCAGCAGGGCTGGGACTAGCGGGATGGAGACCCAGTACTTC.

CDR3 sequence (DNA): TGTGCCAGCAGCTTCCAGTCGATCCAAGAGACCCAGTACTTC. Translated, it gives CASSFQSIQETQYF. V and J are TRBV5-6 and TRBJ2-5; D is ambiguous. This CDR3 spans 14 amino acids. Deletions cut 2 bases from V and 1 base from J, with 9 bases between. Germline V gives CDR1 SGHDT, CDR2 YYEEEE.